Below are 10 T cell receptor beta chains sequenced from a single sample in a study of blood T cell repertoires in COVID-19. Data came from immunoSEQ multiplex PCR; TCRdb stores just in-frame clones and leaves some out. Of 100,000 to 150,000 clones listed, roughly nine tenths are singletons. Sequences were obtained from peripheral blood. Every receptor here comes from a man aged 45-65 years with COVID-19, enrolled during active disease.

The chain recombines TRBV3-1 (or the pseudogene TRBV3-2) with TRBJ2-3, with a weak D call TRBD1 (6 bases). Germline V gene data show CDR1 as LGHDT and CDR2 as YNNKEL (reference sequence). Trimming cost V 3 bases and J 0 bases, with 13 bases left between them. CDR3 length: 16 amino acids. CDR3 sequence (DNA): TGTGCCAGCAGCCACCATGGACAGTCTAGCACAGATACGCAGTATTTT. Translation: CASSHHGQSSTDTQYF.

This rearrangement joins TRBV25-1 to TRBJ2-3, with 10 bases identical to TRBD2. The V gene end was trimmed by 6 bases and the J gene end by 5 bases; junction bases not matched to a gene: 8. Germline V gene data show CDR1 as MGHDK and CDR2 as SYGVNS. The length of the CDR3 is 15 residues. CDR3 loop: CASSRTSGARDTQYF. CDR3 bases: TGTGCCAGCAGCCGGACTAGCGGAGCCAGAGATACGCAGTATTTT.

V usage is TRBV18 and J usage is TRBJ2-6; 7 bases agree with TRBD1. Germline assignment: CDR1 KGHSH and CDR2 LQKENI. V lost 5 bases and J lost 0; bases outside the gene matches: 13. This CDR3 is 19 amino acids long. CDR3 protein: CASSSPTGTAISGANVLTF. CDR3 nucleotide sequence: TGTGCCAGCTCATCCCCAACCGGGACAGCAATCTCTGGGGCCAACGTCCTGACTTTC. Variable domain in full (rest from reference TRBV18 and TRBJ2-6): NAGVMQNPRHLVRRRGQEARLRCSPMKGHSHVYWYRQLPEEGLKFMVYLQKENIIDESGMPKERFSAEFPKEGPSILRIQQVVRGDSAAYFCASSSPTGTAISGANVLTFGAGSRLTVL.

The chain is built from TRBV3-1 (or the pseudogene TRBV3-2) and TRBJ1-1, with D possibly matching TRBD1 (6 bases). The V gene lost 0 bases and the J gene lost 8 bases, with 10 bases spanning the gap. CDR3 length: 13 residues. Germline values: CDR1 LGHDT, CDR2 YNNKEL (reference sequence). CDR3 coding DNA: TGTGCCAGCAGCCAAGACCAACAGGGAGAAGCTTTCTTT. Translating it yields CASSQDQQGEAFF.

V is TRBV7-2 and J is TRBJ1-6, with a weak D call TRBD1 (6 bases). The CDR3 has 15 amino acids. In germline, CDR1 is SGHTA, CDR2 FQGNSA. The V end was cut by 3 bases, the J end by 10 bases, with 16 bases between. The CDR3 is CASSFPSGEYSPLHF. DNA for the CDR3: TGTGCCAGCAGCTTTCCCTCAGGGGAGTACTCACCCCTCCACTTT.

J is TRBJ2-1 and V is TRBV5-6; 7 bases match TRBD1. The CDR3 is made up of 12 amino acids. V lost 5 bases to trimming and J lost 9 bases; unmatched junction nucleotides: 5. Germline CDR1 reads SGHDT; CDR2 reads YYEEEE. This CDR3 reads CASSMTGFEQFF. CDR3 coding DNA: TGTGCCAGCAGTATGACAGGGTTTGAGCAGTTCTTC.

V is TRBV11-2 and J is TRBJ2-1, with 7 bases that match TRBD2. Trimming cost V 2 bases and J 0 bases; bases outside gene matches: 4. The V gene's germline CDR1 is SGHAT and CDR2 FQNNGV. The CDR3 is 16 amino acids. In DNA, the CDR3 is TGTGCCAGCAGCTTATCCGGCGGGAGCTCCTACAATGAGCAGTTCTTC. Amino acid sequence: CASSLSGGSSYNEQFF.

The V gene is TRBV5-8, the J gene TRBJ2-7; D not certain. The V end was cut by 2 bases, the J end by 2 bases, with 11 bases between. The germline CDR1 and CDR2 sequences are SGHTS and YDEGEE. The CDR3 extends over 14 amino acids. The CDR3 loop reads CASSFGLPAYEQYF. In DNA, the CDR3 is TGTGCCAGCAGCTTTGGCCTTCCAGCCTACGAGCAGTACTTC.

CDR3 in amino acids: CASSVSGTTDTQYF. CDR3 nucleotide sequence: TGCGCCAGCAGCGTTAGCGGGACCACAGATACGCAGTATTTT. The chain has TRBV5-1 and TRBJ2-3; 8 bases are shared with TRBD2. The CDR3 runs to 14 residues. Germline-derived CDR1 and CDR2 are SGHRS and YFSETQ. V trimming: 4 bases; J trimming: 2 bases; junction bases outside the gene matches: 3.

This chain uses TRBV29-1 with TRBJ2-3; D is uncertain. The CDR3 sequence is 13 residues long. Germline V gives CDR1 SQVTM, CDR2 ANQGSEA. The germline V and J ends were trimmed by 2 bases and 2 bases, with 8 bases remaining between them. The CDR3 DNA is TGCAGCGTTGAAATCCAACACACAGATACGCAGTATTTT. It is translated as CSVEIQHTDTQYF.